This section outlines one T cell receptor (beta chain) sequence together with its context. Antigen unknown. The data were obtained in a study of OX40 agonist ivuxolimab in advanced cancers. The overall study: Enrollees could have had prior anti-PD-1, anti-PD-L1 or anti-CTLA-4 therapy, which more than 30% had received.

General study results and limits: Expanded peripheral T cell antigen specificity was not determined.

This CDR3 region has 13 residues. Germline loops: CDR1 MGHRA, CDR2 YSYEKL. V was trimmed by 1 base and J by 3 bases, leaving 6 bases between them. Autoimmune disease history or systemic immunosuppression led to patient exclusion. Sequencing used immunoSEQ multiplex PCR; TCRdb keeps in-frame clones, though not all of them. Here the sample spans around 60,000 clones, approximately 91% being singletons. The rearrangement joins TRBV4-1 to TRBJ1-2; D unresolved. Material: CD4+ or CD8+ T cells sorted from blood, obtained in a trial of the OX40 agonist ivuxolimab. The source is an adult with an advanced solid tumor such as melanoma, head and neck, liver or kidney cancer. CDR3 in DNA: TGCGCCAGCAGCCAAGTAACCGACTATGGCTACACCTTC. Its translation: CASSQVTDYGYTF.